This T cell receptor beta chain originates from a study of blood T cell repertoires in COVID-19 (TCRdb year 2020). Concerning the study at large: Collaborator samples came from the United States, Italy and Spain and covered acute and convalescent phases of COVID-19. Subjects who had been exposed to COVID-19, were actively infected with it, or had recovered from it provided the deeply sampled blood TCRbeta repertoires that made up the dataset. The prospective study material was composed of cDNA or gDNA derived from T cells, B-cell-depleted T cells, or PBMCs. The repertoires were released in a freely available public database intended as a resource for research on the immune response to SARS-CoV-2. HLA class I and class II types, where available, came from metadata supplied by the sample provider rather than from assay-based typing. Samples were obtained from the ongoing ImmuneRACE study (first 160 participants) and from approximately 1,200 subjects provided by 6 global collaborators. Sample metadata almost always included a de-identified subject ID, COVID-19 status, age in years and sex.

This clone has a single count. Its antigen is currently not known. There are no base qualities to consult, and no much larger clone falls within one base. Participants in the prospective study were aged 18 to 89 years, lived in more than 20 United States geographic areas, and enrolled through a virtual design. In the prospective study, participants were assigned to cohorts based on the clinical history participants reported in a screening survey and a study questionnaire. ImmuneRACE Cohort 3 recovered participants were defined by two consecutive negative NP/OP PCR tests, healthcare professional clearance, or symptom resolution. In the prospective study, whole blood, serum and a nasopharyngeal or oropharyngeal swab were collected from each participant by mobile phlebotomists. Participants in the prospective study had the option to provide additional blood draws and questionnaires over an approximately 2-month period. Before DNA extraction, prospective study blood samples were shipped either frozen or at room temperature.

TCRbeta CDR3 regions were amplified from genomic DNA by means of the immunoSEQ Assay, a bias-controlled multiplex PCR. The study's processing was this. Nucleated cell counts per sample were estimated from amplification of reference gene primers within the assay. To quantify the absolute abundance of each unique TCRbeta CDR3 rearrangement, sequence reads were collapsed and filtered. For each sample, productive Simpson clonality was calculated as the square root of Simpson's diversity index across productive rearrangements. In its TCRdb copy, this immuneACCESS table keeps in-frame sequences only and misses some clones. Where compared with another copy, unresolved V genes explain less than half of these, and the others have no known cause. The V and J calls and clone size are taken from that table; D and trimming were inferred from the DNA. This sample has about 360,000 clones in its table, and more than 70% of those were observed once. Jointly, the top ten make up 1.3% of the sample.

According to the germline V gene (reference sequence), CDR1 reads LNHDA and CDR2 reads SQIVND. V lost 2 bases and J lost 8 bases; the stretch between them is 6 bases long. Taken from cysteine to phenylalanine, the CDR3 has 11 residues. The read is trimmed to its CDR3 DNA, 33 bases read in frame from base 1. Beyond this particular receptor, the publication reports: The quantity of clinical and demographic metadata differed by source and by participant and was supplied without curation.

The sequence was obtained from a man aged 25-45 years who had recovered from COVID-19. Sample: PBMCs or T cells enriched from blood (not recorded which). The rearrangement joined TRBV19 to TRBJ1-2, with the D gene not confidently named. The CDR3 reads CASSITEGYTF. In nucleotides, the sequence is TGTGCCAGTAGTATAACAGAGGGCTACACCTTC.